This T cell receptor (beta chain) emerged from a study of cytomegalovirus exposure and HLA in healthy donors (dated 2017 in TCRdb). A note on the overall study: The 650 to 800 repertoires of the first cohort and the 95 to 150 validation repertoires were produced on the same platform, according to a later analysis. To predict cytomegalovirus infection status, the study combined high-throughput TCR immunosequencing, statistical association of individual TCRs with disease status, and machine learning. The aim of the study was to test whether cataloging public T cell receptors could identify signatures of past pathogen exposure. A separate validation cohort of about 110 different subjects was used in addition to the approximately 640-subject first cohort.

Results and caveats for the whole study, not just this receptor: In vitro tests confirmed that a few of the cytomegalovirus-associated TCR beta chains recognize cytomegalovirus antigens. The classifier was reported to diagnose cytomegalovirus status with high specificity and sensitivity in both the original and validation cohorts. While some public TCRs were present in many individuals, most TCR sequences turned up only very rarely across donors. The study listed over 150 TCR beta chains as associated with cytomegalovirus. A later analysis lacked HLA typing for the validation cohort, so it scored co-occurrence in that cohort across all 110 or so repertoires. Subsequent analysis determined that TCRs grouped into clusters in the first cohort also showed a tendency toward co-occurrence across the 120 or so validation repertoires, and 85% to 95% of cluster scores exceeded 0. The authors suggested that the approach could potentially be generalized to other disease states and immunological phenotypes.

Separate from the approximately 670-subject first cohort, the validation cohort of roughly 130 subjects was the group to which the donors belonged. The library was generated by the immunoSEQ multiplex PCR assay. Turning to the authors' computational methods: To diagnose cytomegalovirus status from the catalog of TCR beta chain sequences, a statistical classification framework was built. TCRdb took this table from immuneACCESS and kept in-frame rearrangements with V and J called. Such tables lack part of the clones; where checked against another copy, unresolved V genes explain under half of the gap, and the rest is unexplained. The DNA gave D and trimming, while V, J and clone size come from that table. This sample lists about 240,000 clones; approximately 83% were detected once. 1% to 1.5% of the sample comes from the top ten. This clone was seen only a few times. Its antigen remains unidentified. Base qualities were left out, and no much larger clone turns up one base away.

The TCR originated in a woman aged 25 to 39 in good health and CMV-seropositive. The sample comprised PBMCs.

The CDR3 in this case is CASSQAWGNYGYTF. The DNA reads TGTGCCAGCAGCCAAGCGTGGGGCAACTATGGCTACACCTTC. The rearranged chain carries TRBV14 and TRBJ1-2; a tentative D call is TRBD1 (5 bases match). V drops 1 base and J drops 2 bases, leaving 8 bases in between. The CDR3 spans 14 residues, from the cysteine through the phenylalanine. Only the CDR3 DNA stays, 42 bases, in frame from base 1. Taken from the germline V gene, the CDR1 and CDR2 loops are SGHDN and FVKESK.